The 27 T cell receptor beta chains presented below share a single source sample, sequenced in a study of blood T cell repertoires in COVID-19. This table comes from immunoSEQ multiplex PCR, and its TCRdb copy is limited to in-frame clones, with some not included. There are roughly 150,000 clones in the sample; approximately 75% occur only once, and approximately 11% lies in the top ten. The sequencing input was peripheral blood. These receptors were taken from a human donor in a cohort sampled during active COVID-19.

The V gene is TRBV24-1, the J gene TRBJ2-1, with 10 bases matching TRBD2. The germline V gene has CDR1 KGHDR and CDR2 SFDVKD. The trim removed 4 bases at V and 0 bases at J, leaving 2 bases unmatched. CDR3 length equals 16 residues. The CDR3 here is CATSETSGTSYNEQFF. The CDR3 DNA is TGTGCCACCAGTGAAACTAGCGGGACCTCCTACAATGAGCAGTTCTTC.

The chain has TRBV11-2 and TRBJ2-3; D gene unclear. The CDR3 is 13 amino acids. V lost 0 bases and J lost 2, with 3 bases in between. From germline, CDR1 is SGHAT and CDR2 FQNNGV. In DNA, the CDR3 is TGTGCCAGCAGCTTAGACCACACAGATACGCAGTATTTT. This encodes CASSLDHTDTQYF.

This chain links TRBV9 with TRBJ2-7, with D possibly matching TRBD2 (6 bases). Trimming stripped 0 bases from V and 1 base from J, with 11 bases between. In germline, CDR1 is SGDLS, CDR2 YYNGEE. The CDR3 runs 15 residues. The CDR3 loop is CASSVAHGGSYEQYF. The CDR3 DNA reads TGTGCCAGCAGCGTAGCCCACGGAGGGTCCTACGAGCAGTACTTC.

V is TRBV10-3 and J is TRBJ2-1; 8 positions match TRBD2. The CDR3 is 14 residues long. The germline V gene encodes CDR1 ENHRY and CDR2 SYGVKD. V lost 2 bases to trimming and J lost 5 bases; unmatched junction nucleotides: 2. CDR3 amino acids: CAISERGGDNEQFF. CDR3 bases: TGTGCCATCAGTGAGCGGGGGGGAGACAATGAGCAGTTCTTC.

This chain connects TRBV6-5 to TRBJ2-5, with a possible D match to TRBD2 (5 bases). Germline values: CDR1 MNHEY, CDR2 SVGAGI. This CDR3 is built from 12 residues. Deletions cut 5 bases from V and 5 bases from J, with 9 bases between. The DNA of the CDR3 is TGTGCCAGCAGTACACTAGGGGAGACCCAGTACTTC. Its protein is CASSTLGETQYF.

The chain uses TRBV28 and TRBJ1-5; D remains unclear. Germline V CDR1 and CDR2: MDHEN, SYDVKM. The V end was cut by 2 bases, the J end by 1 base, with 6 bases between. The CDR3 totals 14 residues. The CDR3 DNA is TGTGCCAGCAGTTTACGTTCCAGCAATCAGCCCCAGCATTTT. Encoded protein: CASSLRSSNQPQHF.

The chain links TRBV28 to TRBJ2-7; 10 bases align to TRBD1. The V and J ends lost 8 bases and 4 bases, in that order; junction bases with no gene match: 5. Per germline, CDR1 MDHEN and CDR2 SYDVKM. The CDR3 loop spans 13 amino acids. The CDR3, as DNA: TGTGCCAGCTCGGGACAGGGGATATACGAGCAGTACTTC. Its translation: CASSGQGIYEQYF.

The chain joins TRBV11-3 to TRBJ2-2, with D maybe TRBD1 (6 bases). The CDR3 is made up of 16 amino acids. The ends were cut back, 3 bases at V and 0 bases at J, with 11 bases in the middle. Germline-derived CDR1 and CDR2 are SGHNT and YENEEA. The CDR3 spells CASSLGTFANTGELFF. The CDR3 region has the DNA TGTGCCAGCAGCTTGGGGACATTCGCGAACACCGGGGAGCTGTTTTTT.

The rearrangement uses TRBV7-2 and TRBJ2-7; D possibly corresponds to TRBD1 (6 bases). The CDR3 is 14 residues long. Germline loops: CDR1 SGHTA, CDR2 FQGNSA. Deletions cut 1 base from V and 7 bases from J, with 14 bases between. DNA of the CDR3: TGTGCCAGCAGCTTAGGGGACACGACCAGGGAGCAGTACTTC. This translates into CASSLGDTTREQYF.

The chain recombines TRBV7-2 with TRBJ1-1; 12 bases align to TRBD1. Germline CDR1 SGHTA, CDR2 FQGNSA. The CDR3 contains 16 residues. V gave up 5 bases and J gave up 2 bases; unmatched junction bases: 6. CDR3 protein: CASSQPGQGANTEAFF. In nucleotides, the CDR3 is TGTGCCAGCAGCCAACCGGGACAGGGGGCCAACACTGAAGCTTTCTTT.

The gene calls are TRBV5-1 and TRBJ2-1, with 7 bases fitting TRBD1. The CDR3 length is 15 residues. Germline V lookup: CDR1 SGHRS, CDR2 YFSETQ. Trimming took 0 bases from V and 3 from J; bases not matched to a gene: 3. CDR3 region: CASSLGGQVYNEQFF. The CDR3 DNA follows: TGCGCCAGCAGCTTGGGAGGACAGGTCTACAATGAGCAGTTCTTC.

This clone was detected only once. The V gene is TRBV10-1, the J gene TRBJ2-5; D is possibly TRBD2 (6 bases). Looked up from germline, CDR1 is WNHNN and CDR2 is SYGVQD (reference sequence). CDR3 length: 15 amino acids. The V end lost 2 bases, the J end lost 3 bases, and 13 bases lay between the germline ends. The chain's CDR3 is CASSEGGSWEETQYF. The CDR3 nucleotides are TGCGCCAGCAGTGAGGGGGGGTCCTGGGAAGAGACCCAGTACTTC.

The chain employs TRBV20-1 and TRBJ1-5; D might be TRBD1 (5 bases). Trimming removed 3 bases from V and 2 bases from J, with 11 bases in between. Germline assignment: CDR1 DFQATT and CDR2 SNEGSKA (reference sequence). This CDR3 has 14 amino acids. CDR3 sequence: CSASSGKGNQPQHF. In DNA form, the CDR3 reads TGCAGTGCTAGTTCAGGGAAAGGCAATCAGCCCCAGCATTTT.

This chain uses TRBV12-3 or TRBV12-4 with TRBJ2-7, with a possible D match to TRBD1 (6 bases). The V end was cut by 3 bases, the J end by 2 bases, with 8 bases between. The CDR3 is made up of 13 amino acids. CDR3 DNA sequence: TGTGCCAGCAGTTTGGGACAAACCTACGAGCAGTACTTC. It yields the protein CASSLGQTYEQYF.

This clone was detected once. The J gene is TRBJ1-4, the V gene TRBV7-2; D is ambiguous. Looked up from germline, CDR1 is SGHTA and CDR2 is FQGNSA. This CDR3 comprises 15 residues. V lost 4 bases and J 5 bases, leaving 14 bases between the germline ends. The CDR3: CASSSQSRLNEKLFF. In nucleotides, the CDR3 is TGTGCCAGCAGCTCCCAGTCCAGGTTAAATGAAAAACTGTTTTTT.

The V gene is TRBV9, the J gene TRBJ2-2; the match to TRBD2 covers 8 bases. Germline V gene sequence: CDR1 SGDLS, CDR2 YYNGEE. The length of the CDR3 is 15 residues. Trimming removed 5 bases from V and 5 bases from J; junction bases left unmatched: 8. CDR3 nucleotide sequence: TGTGCCAGCAGTCCCGGGACTAGTATGACCGGGGAGCTGTTTTTT. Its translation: CASSPGTSMTGELFF.

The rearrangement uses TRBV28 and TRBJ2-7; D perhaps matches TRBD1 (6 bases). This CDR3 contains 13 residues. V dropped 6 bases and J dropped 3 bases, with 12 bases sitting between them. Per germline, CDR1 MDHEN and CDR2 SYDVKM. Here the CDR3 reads CASRRTVLYEQYF. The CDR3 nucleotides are TGTGCCAGCAGGCGGACAGTCCTCTACGAGCAGTACTTC.

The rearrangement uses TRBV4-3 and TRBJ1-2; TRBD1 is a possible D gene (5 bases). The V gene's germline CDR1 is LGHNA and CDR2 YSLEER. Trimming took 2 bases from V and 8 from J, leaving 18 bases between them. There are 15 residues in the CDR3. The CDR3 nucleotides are TGCGCCAGCAGCCAAATCGTTGCGGGGCACCAGGGCTACACCTTC. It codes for CASSQIVAGHQGYTF.

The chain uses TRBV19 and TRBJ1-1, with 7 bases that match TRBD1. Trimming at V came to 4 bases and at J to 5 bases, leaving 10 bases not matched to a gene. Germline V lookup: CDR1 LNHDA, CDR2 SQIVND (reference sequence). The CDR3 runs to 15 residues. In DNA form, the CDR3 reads TGTGCCAGTAGTACGTGGGCGACAGGGAGGACTGAAGCTTTCTTT. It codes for CASSTWATGRTEAFF.

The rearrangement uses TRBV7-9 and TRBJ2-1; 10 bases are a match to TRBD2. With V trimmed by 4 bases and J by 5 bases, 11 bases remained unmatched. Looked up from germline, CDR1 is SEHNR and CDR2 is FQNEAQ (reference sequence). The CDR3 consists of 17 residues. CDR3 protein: CASSYLGSGRNNNEQFF. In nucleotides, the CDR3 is TGTGCCAGCAGCTACCTGGGTAGCGGGAGGAATAACAATGAGCAGTTCTTC.

DNA for the CDR3: TGTGCCAGCTATCGGACAGGGGGCCCGAATGAGCAGTTCTTC. Translation gives CASYRTGGPNEQFF. The J gene is TRBJ2-1, the V gene TRBV5-6, with 11 nucleotides matching TRBD1. The trim removed 7 bases at V and 7 bases at J, leaving 7 bases unmatched. CDR1 and CDR2 from the germline V gene are SGHDT and YYEEEE. The CDR3 sequence is 14 residues long.

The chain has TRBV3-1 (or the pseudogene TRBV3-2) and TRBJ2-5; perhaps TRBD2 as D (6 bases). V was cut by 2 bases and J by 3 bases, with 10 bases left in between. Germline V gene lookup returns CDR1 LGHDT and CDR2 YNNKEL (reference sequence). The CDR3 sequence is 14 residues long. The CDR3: CASSQSGGKETQYF. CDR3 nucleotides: TGTGCCAGCAGCCAATCCGGAGGGAAAGAGACCCAGTACTTC.

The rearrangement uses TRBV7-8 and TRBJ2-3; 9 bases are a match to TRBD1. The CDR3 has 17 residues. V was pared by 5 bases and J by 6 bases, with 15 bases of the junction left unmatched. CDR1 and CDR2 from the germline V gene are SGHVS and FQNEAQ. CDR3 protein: CASSPPPGQGLPDTQYF. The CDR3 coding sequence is TGTGCCAGCAGCCCTCCTCCGGGACAGGGTCTCCCGGATACGCAGTATTTT. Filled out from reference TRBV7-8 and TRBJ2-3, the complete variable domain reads GAGVSQSPRYKVAKRGQDVALRCDPISGHVSLFWYQQALGQGPEFLTYFQNEAQLDKSGLPSDRFFAERPEGSVSTLKIQRTQQEDSAVYLCASSPPPGQGLPDTQYFGPGTRLTVL.

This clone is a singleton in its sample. The CDR3 spells CASSLRSGRTVYEQYF. The CDR3 nucleotides are TGTGCCAGCAGTTTACGGTCGGGCAGGACTGTTTACGAGCAGTACTTC. The J gene is TRBJ2-7, the V gene TRBV27, with D possibly TRBD2 on 5 matching bases. The V gene's germline CDR1 is MNHEY and CDR2 SMNVEV (reference sequence). This CDR3 has 16 amino acids. Trimming stripped 2 bases from V and 4 bases from J, with 18 bases between.

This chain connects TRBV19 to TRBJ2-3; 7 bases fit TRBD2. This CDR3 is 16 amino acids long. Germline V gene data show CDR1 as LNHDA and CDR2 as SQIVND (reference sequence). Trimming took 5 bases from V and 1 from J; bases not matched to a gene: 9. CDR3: CASSSAGVLGTDTQYF. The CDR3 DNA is TGTGCCAGTAGTTCCGCGGGGGTCCTTGGCACAGATACGCAGTATTTT.

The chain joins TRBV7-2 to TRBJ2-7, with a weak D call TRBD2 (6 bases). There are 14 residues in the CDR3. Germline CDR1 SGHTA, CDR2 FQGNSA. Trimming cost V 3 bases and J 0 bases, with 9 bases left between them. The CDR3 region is CASSFQTSSYEQYF. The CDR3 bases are TGTGCCAGCAGCTTCCAGACTAGCTCCTACGAGCAGTACTTC.

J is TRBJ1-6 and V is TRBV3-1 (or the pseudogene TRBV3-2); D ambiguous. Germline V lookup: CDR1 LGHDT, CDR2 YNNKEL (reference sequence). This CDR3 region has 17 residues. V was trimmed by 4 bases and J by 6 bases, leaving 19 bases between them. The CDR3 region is CASSLLPGRTGNSPLHF. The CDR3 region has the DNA TGTGCCAGCAGCCTTTTACCCGGACGGACTGGTAATTCACCCCTCCACTTT.